This T cell receptor (beta chain) was found in a study of blood T cell repertoires in COVID-19. Study context: Acute-phase and convalescent COVID-19 samples originated in the United States, Italy and Spain. In each case, the material was cDNA or gDNA derived from T cells, B-cell-depleted T cells, or PBMCs.

The CDR3 has 14 amino acids. Looked up from germline, CDR1 is MNHEY and CDR2 is SVGEGT. V was clipped by 6 bases and J by 7 bases; unmatched bases: 9. During active infection, Seattle patients enrolled and were then monitored through disease. As handled by the study authors: Using reference gene primer amplification, nucleated cell counts were estimated. Method: immunoSEQ multiplex PCR; TCRdb's copy keeps in-frame clones and lacks some. V and J calls and clone size are those listed in that table; D and trimming were worked out from the DNA. Of about 300,000 clones detected, 80% to 95% appear once; the ten largest clones hold 6.5% to 8%.

The rearrangement joins TRBV6-2 or TRBV6-3 to TRBJ1-5; 7 bases match TRBD1. The source of this sequence is a woman aged 25 to 39 with COVID-19, enrolled during active disease. The source material was peripheral blood. CDR3 coding DNA: TGTGCCAGCAGCGAGCGACAGGGCCGGCAGCCCCAGCATTTT. Protein: CASSERQGRQPQHF.